Below are 21 T cell receptor beta chains sequenced from a single sample in a study of shared clonotypes between healthy human individuals. Here immunoSEQ multiplex PCR was the method, and the copy in TCRdb shows in-frame clones only, minus some. The sample records over 2 million clones, about 95% being singletons. CD45RO negativity and positive selection for CCR7 defined naive CD8 cells, a population that excluded terminally differentiated effector memory CD45RA+ cells. Sequencing used naive CD8+ T cells sorted from blood. These receptors were obtained from a man between 18 and 35 years old in good health.

This clone was seen just once. The chain employs TRBV4-2 and TRBJ2-5; 14 nucleotides agree with TRBD2. In germline, CDR1 is LGHNA, CDR2 YNFKEQ. V dropped 4 bases and J dropped 0; count of bases not matched to a gene: 16. The CDR3 runs 21 residues. Here the CDR3 reads CASSPFPPGLAGGGDQETQYF. The CDR3 nucleotides read TGTGCCAGCAGCCCATTTCCTCCCGGACTAGCGGGGGGTGGCGACCAAGAGACCCAGTACTTC.

The chain has TRBV5-1 and TRBJ2-7; D is possibly TRBD1 (6 bases). CDR3 size: 15 residues. Trimming removed 4 bases at V and 3 bases at J, with 17 bases between. CDR1 and CDR2 from the germline V gene are SGHRS and YFSETQ. This CDR3 is CASSLAQGSLYEQYF. CDR3 DNA: TGCGCCAGCAGCCTGGCTCAGGGGTCACTCTACGAGCAGTACTTC.

The chain has TRBV29-1 and TRBJ2-5; D gene unclear. Germline loops: CDR1 SQVTM, CDR2 ANQGSEA. The CDR3 runs 15 residues. The V end lost 5 bases, the J end lost 4 bases, and 20 bases lay between the germline ends. CDR3 region: CSVSERAFKSETQYF. CDR3 nucleotides: TGCAGCGTTTCTGAACGGGCCTTTAAATCAGAGACCCAGTACTTC.

This chain uses TRBV5-1 with TRBJ2-7, with 7 bases lining up with TRBD2. Germline values: CDR1 SGHRS, CDR2 YFSETQ. Germline trimming cut 10 bases from V and 2 bases from J; bases unmatched to any gene: 15. The CDR3 runs to 15 residues. The CDR3 is CASNVGGSSPYEQYF. In DNA form, the CDR3 reads TGCGCCTCGAACGTGGGAGGGAGCTCCCCCTACGAGCAGTACTTC.

The chain employs TRBV6-1 and TRBJ2-5; 8 bases line up with TRBD1. Germline assignment: CDR1 MNHNS and CDR2 SASEGT. There are 18 residues in the CDR3. Trimming took 1 base from V and 2 from J; bases not matched to a gene: 12. The CDR3 region has the DNA TGTGCCAGCAGTGAAGAACCGGGACAGGAGGATCCTCAAGAGACCCAGTACTTC. Its translation: CASSEEPGQEDPQETQYF.

V usage is TRBV5-1 and J usage is TRBJ2-5; 8 bases align to TRBD1. CDR3 size: 14 residues. The V segment lost 1 base and the J segment 1 base; nucleotides outside the gene matches: 0. Germline CDR1 reads SGHRS; CDR2 reads YFSETQ. CDR3 nucleotide sequence: TGCGCCAGCAGCTTGCAGGGGGCCCAAGAGACCCAGTACTTC. Protein: CASSLQGAQETQYF. Complete variable domain (other parts from reference TRBV5-1 and TRBJ2-5): KAGVTQTPRYLIKTRGQQVTLSCSPISGHRSVSWYQQTPGQGLQFLFEYFSETQRNKGNFPGRFSGRQFSNSRSEMNVSTLELGDSALYLCASSLQGAQETQYFGPGTRLLVL.

This clone was observed a single time. This sequence joins TRBV7-3 and TRBJ2-5, with 7 bases aligning to TRBD1. This CDR3 spans 14 amino acids. V gave up 3 bases and J gave up 5 bases; unmatched junction bases: 6. Germline V gene data show CDR1 as SGHTA and CDR2 as FQGTGA. The CDR3 DNA follows: TGTGCCAGCAGCTTGACAGGGTCCTCGGAGACCCAGTACTTC. Amino acid sequence: CASSLTGSSETQYF.

The gene calls are TRBV7-9 and TRBJ1-2; 10 nucleotides match TRBD1. Germline V gene data show CDR1 as SEHNR and CDR2 as FQNEAQ (reference sequence). The CDR3 sequence is 17 residues long. Trimming cost V 1 base and J 3 bases; bases outside gene matches: 8. The CDR3 is CASSLGDRGISDYGYTF. CDR3 coding DNA: TGTGCCAGCAGCTTAGGGGACAGGGGTATCAGTGACTATGGCTACACCTTC.

The chain recombines TRBV7-8 with TRBJ2-6, with D possibly being TRBD1 (5 bases). CDR3 length equals 16 residues. The V end lost 1 base, the J end lost 4 bases, and 11 bases lay between the germline ends. The germline V gene has CDR1 SGHVS and CDR2 FQNEAQ. As DNA, the CDR3 is TGTGCCAGCAGCTTAGGGGTGGACAACGGGGCCAACGTCCTGACTTTC. Amino acid sequence: CASSLGVDNGANVLTF.

This rearrangement joins TRBV5-1 to TRBJ2-7; TRBD2 aligns across 7 bases. Germline loops: CDR1 SGHRS, CDR2 YFSETQ. This CDR3 spans 15 amino acids. V was pared by 0 bases and J by 0 bases, with 3 bases of the junction left unmatched. The CDR3 coding sequence is TGCGCCAGCAGCTTGGAGGTAGCGGGCTCCTACGAGCAGTACTTC. Translating it yields CASSLEVAGSYEQYF.

V usage is TRBV15 and J usage is TRBJ2-7, with D perhaps TRBD1 (5 bases). CDR1 and CDR2 (germline): LNHNV, YYDKDF (reference sequence). The CDR3 runs 12 residues. The V end was cut by 5 bases, the J end by 2 bases, with 7 bases between. Here the CDR3 reads CATSAGTYEQYF. For the CDR3, the DNA is TGTGCCACCAGCGCAGGGACCTACGAGCAGTACTTC.

The chain employs TRBV27 and TRBJ1-1; 8 bases agree with TRBD1. Per germline, CDR1 MNHEY and CDR2 SMNVEV (reference sequence). This CDR3 contains 14 residues. V trimming: 6 bases; J trimming: 1 base; junction bases outside the gene matches: 4. The CDR3 DNA reads TGTGCCAGCAGCGTGGGACAGGCGAACACTGAAGCTTTCTTT. This translates into CASSVGQANTEAFF.

This chain links TRBV7-8 with TRBJ2-5, with TRBD2 identical over 10 bases. The ends lost 10 bases at V and 4 bases at J; junction bases unmatched: 6. The CDR3 is 13 residues long. Looked up from germline, CDR1 is SGHVS and CDR2 is FQNEAQ. The CDR3 protein is CATLAGASETQYF. In DNA, the CDR3 is TGTGCCACCCTAGCGGGAGCTTCAGAGACCCAGTACTTC. Looking up the rest from reference TRBV7-8 and TRBJ2-5 gives the full variable domain: GAGVSQSPRYKVAKRGQDVALRCDPISGHVSLFWYQQALGQGPEFLTYFQNEAQLDKSGLPSDRFFAERPEGSVSTLKIQRTQQEDSAVYLCATLAGASETQYFGPGTRLLVL.

The chain combines TRBV19 with TRBJ1-5; TRBD1 matches 8 bases. From germline, CDR1 is LNHDA and CDR2 SQIVND (reference sequence). With 5 bases clipped from V and 6 bases from J, the junction kept 6 bases outside the gene matches. This CDR3 contains 14 residues. In DNA form, the CDR3 reads TGTGCCAGTAGTTCTCCAGGGGGCTTTCAGCCCCAGCATTTT. Translation: CASSSPGGFQPQHF.

The chain combines TRBV13 with TRBJ1-1, with 9 bases identical to TRBD1. J lost 3 bases, V lost 5 bases, and 7 bases had no gene match. Germline assignment: CDR1 PRHDT and CDR2 FYEKMQ (reference sequence). The CDR3 consists of 15 residues. CDR3 protein: CASSGGDRADTEAFF. CDR3 in DNA: TGTGCCAGCAGCGGGGGGGACAGGGCGGACACTGAAGCTTTCTTT.

About this clone: At the DNA level, this CDR3 is encoded by other sequences in the same sample as well. The rearrangement uses TRBV27 and TRBJ2-7, with D possibly matching TRBD2 (6 bases). The germline gives CDR1 MNHEY, CDR2 SMNVEV (reference sequence). With 5 bases removed from V and 3 bases from J, the gap between germline ends came to 14 bases. The CDR3 loop spans 14 amino acids. As DNA, the CDR3 is TGTGCCAGCAGTCCCGGGACTGGCCACTACGAGCAGTACTTC. Translating gives CASSPGTGHYEQYF.

The rearrangement links TRBV9 to TRBJ2-1; no clear D gene. CDR3 length equals 14 residues. Trimming stripped 0 bases from V and 2 bases from J, with 6 bases between. CDR1 and CDR2 from the germline V gene are SGDLS and YYNGEE. CDR3 sequence: CASSVGDTYNEQFF. DNA of the CDR3: TGTGCCAGCAGCGTAGGAGACACCTACAATGAGCAGTTCTTC.

The rearrangement uses TRBV21-1 and TRBJ2-7; TRBD2 is the table's D call and was not checked against the DNA. TRBV21-1 is described as a pseudogene. The CDR3 length is 15 residues. DNA for the CDR3: TGTGCCAGCAGCAAAGGGAGGGCACTTCACTACGAGCAGTACTTC. Amino acids: CASSKGRALHYEQYF.

This chain joins TRBV5-5 and TRBJ2-7; TRBD1 matches 8 bases. Trimming took 3 bases from V and 5 from J; bases not matched to a gene: 10. Germline assignment: CDR1 SGHKS and CDR2 YYEKEE (reference sequence). The CDR3 is 15 residues long. CDR3: CASSWGQGQGNEQYF. For the CDR3, the DNA is TGTGCCAGCAGCTGGGGCCAAGGACAGGGAAACGAGCAGTACTTC.

The J gene is TRBJ2-1, the V gene TRBV27; D remains ambiguous. Germline V lookup: CDR1 MNHEY, CDR2 SMNVEV (reference sequence). The CDR3 sequence is 15 residues long. Between the trimmed V and J ends, which lost 6 bases and 6 bases, there was a span of 18 bases. CDR3 region: CASSPYPEVLNEQFF. CDR3 in DNA: TGTGCCAGCAGCCCTTATCCCGAGGTCCTCAATGAGCAGTTCTTC.

The CDR3 region has the DNA TGTGCCAGCAGACCCCGGGGTAACCCTGGCGAGCAGTACTTC. It specifies CASRPRGNPGEQYF. The V call is TRBV27, the J call TRBJ2-7; TRBD2 might be the D (5 bases). The germline V gene encodes CDR1 MNHEY and CDR2 SMNVEV (reference sequence). CDR3 length equals 14 residues. V lost 6 bases and J lost 6, with 18 bases in between.